These T cell receptor beta chains were read from a single sample in a study of blood T cells in healthy people across ages. TCRdb redid the calling of the 5' RACE reads with MiXCR, one entry per CDR3 protein. The data show roughly 1.7 million distinct CDR3 sequences, with 34% seen just once and about 11% held by the top ten. Sequencing was done on a sample of blood. These receptors all stem from a woman aged 30 to 39 in good health. The CDR3 runs from the conserved cysteine through the conserved F or W. The D gene is left open where the match is weak. Clone size is not always given. Where it is, it says once, few, many or a class for expanded clones.

CDR3 DNA: TGTGCCAGCTGCCTCCTAGCGGGAGCTGGGTCTACCTACAATGAGCAGTTCTTC
CDR3 protein: CASCLLAGAGSTYNEQFF
clone size: .
D gene: TRBD2
J gene: TRBJ2-1
V gene: TRBV27

CDR3 DNA: TGTGCCATCACGGGCTCCTATAATTCACCCCTCCACTTT
CDR3 protein: CAITGSYNSPLHF
clone size: .
D gene: .
J gene: TRBJ1-6
V gene: TRBV10-3

CDR3 DNA: TGCAGTGCCCAGCCTCTAGCGGGGGGCCCTGAGCAGTTCTTC
CDR3 protein: CSAQPLAGGPEQFF
clone size: .
D gene: TRBD2
J gene: TRBJ2-1
V gene: TRBV20-1

CDR3 DNA: TGTGCCAGCAGTTACAAGGGCAACGGGCAGTACTTC
CDR3 protein: CASSYKGNGQYF
clone size: once
D gene: .
J gene: TRBJ2-4
V gene: TRBV6-5

CDR3 DNA: TGCAGTGCAAGGACTAGCGGGAGGCGGACAGATACGCAGTATTTT
CDR3 protein: CSARTSGRRTDTQYF
clone size: few
D gene: TRBD2
J gene: TRBJ2-3
V gene: TRBV20-1

CDR3 DNA: TGCGCCAGCAGCCAGGGAAATGCAGGATTTTATAGCAATCAGCCCCAGCATTTT
CDR3 protein: CASSQGNAGFYSNQPQHF
clone size: .
D gene: .
J gene: TRBJ1-5
V gene: TRBV4-1

CDR3 DNA: TGTGCCAGTAGTATATTCATAGGGCGGGAGAGGGATACGCAGTATTTT
CDR3 protein: CASSIFIGRERDTQYF
clone size: .
D gene: TRBD2
J gene: TRBJ2-3
V gene: TRBV19

CDR3 DNA: TGTTCCAGCAGCTTTCCGCGGGACTCATCTAGGGATGAGCAGTTCTTC
CDR3 protein: CSSSFPRDSSRDEQFF
clone size: .
D gene: .
J gene: TRBJ2-1
V gene: TRBV7-9

CDR3 DNA: TGTGCCAGCTCACCAATCGTACGGACGGGACGGTATGGCTACACCTTC
CDR3 protein: CASSPIVRTGRYGYTF
clone size: .
D gene: .
J gene: TRBJ1-2
V gene: TRBV18

CDR3 DNA: TGTGCCACCAGCACAGGGCAAACCTACGAGCAGTACTTC
CDR3 protein: CATSTGQTYEQYF
clone size: few
D gene: .
J gene: TRBJ2-7
V gene: TRBV15

CDR3 DNA: TGCAGTGCTAGAGATGACGGACTAGCGGGAGGACAGTACGAGCAGTACTTC
CDR3 protein: CSARDDGLAGGQYEQYF
clone size: .
D gene: TRBD2
J gene: TRBJ2-7
V gene: TRBV20-1

CDR3 DNA: TGTGCCAGCAGCCAAGAGGGACTATCTTACAATGAGCAGTTCTTC
CDR3 protein: CASSQEGLSYNEQFF
clone size: .
D gene: TRBD2
J gene: TRBJ2-1
V gene: TRBV7-3

CDR3 DNA: TGCGGTGCTGCGGGACTAGCAGCCACCGGGGAGCTGTTTTTT
CDR3 protein: CGAAGLAATGELFF
clone size: .
D gene: TRBD2
J gene: TRBJ2-2
V gene: TRBV20-1

CDR3 DNA: TGTGCCATCAGGCCAGGGGTCGACAATGAGCAGTTCTTC
CDR3 protein: CAIRPGVDNEQFF
clone size: few
D gene: .
J gene: TRBJ2-1
V gene: TRBV10-3

CDR3 DNA: TGTGCCAGCAGCCTAGGTTACCGGAACACTGAAGCTTTCTTT
CDR3 protein: CASSLGYRNTEAFF
clone size: .
D gene: .
J gene: TRBJ1-1
V gene: TRBV6-2/TRBV6-3

CDR3 DNA: TGCGCCAGCAGCCAAGTCCCCCCGGGACAAGTCTCCTACGAGCAGTACTTC
CDR3 protein: CASSQVPPGQVSYEQYF
clone size: .
D gene: .
J gene: TRBJ2-7
V gene: TRBV4-1

CDR3 DNA: TGCAGCGCCGCCGACAGGGGGGGATCCTACGAGCAGTACTTC
CDR3 protein: CSAADRGGSYEQYF
clone size: few
D gene: TRBD1
J gene: TRBJ2-7
V gene: TRBV29-1

CDR3 DNA: TGCGCCAGCAGCTTTAACAGCGGGACAGGAAACACTGAAGCTTTCTTT
CDR3 protein: CASSFNSGTGNTEAFF
clone size: .
D gene: TRBD1
J gene: TRBJ1-1
V gene: TRBV5-1

CDR3 DNA: TGCGCCAGCAGTGAGTCGTTCGGGACAGGATCGAATTCACCCCTCCACTTT
CDR3 protein: CASSESFGTGSNSPLHF
clone size: .
D gene: TRBD1
J gene: TRBJ1-6
V gene: TRBV10-2

CDR3 DNA: TGCAGCGTTGGACAGATAATGAACACTGAAGCTTTCTTT
CDR3 protein: CSVGQIMNTEAFF
clone size: .
D gene: .
J gene: TRBJ1-1
V gene: TRBV29-1

CDR3 DNA: TGTGCCAGCAGTTACTATTCCCCGGGGGGCCCCTCGGAGACCCAGTACTTC
CDR3 protein: CASSYYSPGGPSETQYF
clone size: few
D gene: .
J gene: TRBJ2-5
V gene: TRBV6-5

CDR3 DNA: TGTGCCAGCAGTTTGCCCCGGACAGGGAGGCAAGCTTTCTTT
CDR3 protein: CASSLPRTGRQAFF
clone size: few
D gene: TRBD1
J gene: TRBJ1-1
V gene: TRBV12-3/TRBV12-4

CDR3 DNA: TGCGCCAGCAGCCAGGTAGACAGGGCGAATATGTACGAGCAGTACTTC
CDR3 protein: CASSQVDRANMYEQYF
clone size: many
D gene: TRBD1
J gene: TRBJ2-7
V gene: TRBV4-1

CDR3 DNA: TGTGCCAGCAGCGGGGCCGGCTACACCTTC
CDR3 protein: CASSGAGYTF
clone size: many
D gene: .
J gene: TRBJ1-2
V gene: TRBV9

CDR3 DNA: TGTGCCAGCAGCTTAGTACTGGGGCGCAATGGCTACACCTTC
CDR3 protein: CASSLVLGRNGYTF
clone size: once
D gene: .
J gene: TRBJ1-2
V gene: TRBV7-9

CDR3 DNA: TGTGCCAGCAGTTACTCGACTAGGCCGACTAGGGCCTCAGGCGAGCAGTACTTC
CDR3 protein: CASSYSTRPTRASGEQYF
clone size: .
D gene: .
J gene: TRBJ2-7
V gene: TRBV6-5

CDR3 DNA: TGCAGTGCTAGGCCCCCGGGAAGACAAGAGACCCAGTACTTC
CDR3 protein: CSARPPGRQETQYF
clone size: .
D gene: .
J gene: TRBJ2-5
V gene: TRBV20-1

CDR3 DNA: TGCGCCAGCAGTACGGGACTAGCGGTTACCGGGGAGCTGTTTTTT
CDR3 protein: CASSTGLAVTGELFF
clone size: few
D gene: TRBD2
J gene: TRBJ2-2
V gene: TRBV4-1

CDR3 DNA: TGTGCCAGCAGGCTACAACCTAGGACTGAAGCTTTCTTT
CDR3 protein: CASRLQPRTEAFF
clone size: .
D gene: .
J gene: TRBJ1-1
V gene: TRBV25-1

CDR3 DNA: TGCAGTGCTAGAAGTCTAGCGGGGGTCAATGAGCAGTTCTTC
CDR3 protein: CSARSLAGVNEQFF
clone size: many
D gene: TRBD2
J gene: TRBJ2-1
V gene: TRBV20-1

CDR3 DNA: TGTGCCACCAGCAGAGATCTGGGCCTAGCGGCCTATGGCTACACCTTC
CDR3 protein: CATSRDLGLAAYGYTF
clone size: .
D gene: .
J gene: TRBJ1-2
V gene: TRBV15